Reported below is one TCR beta chain. Its antigen is not identified. This sample stems from a study of a mutant IDH1 vaccine in newly diagnosed glioma. Method: immunoSEQ multiplex PCR; TCRdb's copy keeps in-frame clones and lacks some. Of around 60,000 clones in the sample, around 83% were seen once. Time point in this sample: week 23, last vaccination. Each vaccine dose was 300 ug of mutant IDH1 20-mer peptide, with topical imiquimod. The input for sequencing was PBMCs, taken from a glioma patient whose treatment included an IDH1 peptide vaccine. The sequence was collected from a man aged 30-40 years with glioma.

CDR3 in amino acids: CASSGRDSFTEAFF. The CDR3 bases are TGTGCCAGCAGCGGTCGGGACAGTTTTACTGAAGCTTTCTTT. The rearrangement joins TRBV7-8 to TRBJ1-1; TRBD1 matches at 7 bases. This CDR3 comprises 14 residues. V shed 5 bases and J 5 bases; nucleotides not matched to a gene: 8. From germline, CDR1 is SGHVS and CDR2 FQNEAQ.